Listed below are T cell receptor beta chains from one sample, sequenced in a study of OX40 agonist ivuxolimab in advanced cancers. Using immunoSEQ multiplex PCR, the repertoire was profiled, and TCRdb retains in-frame clones only, with some absent. Seen here are 100,000 or so clones, approximately 90% observed once, and the top ten hold 0.6% to 0.8%. This specimen consisted of CD4+ or CD8+ T cells sorted from blood, obtained in a trial of the OX40 agonist ivuxolimab. These TCRs come from an adult with an advanced solid tumor such as melanoma, head and neck, liver or kidney cancer. Both conserved end residues are trimmed from each CDR3. The order of the fields is V gene, J gene, CDR3 protein.

TRBV5-1,TRBJ1-2,ASSLYETGSNYGYT
TRBV4-3,TRBJ2-1,ASSRDTYSYNEQF
TRBV5-1,TRBJ1-4,ASSFSGTWDEKLF
TRBV7-9,TRBJ1-1,ASSDPGQSEAF
TRBV27,TRBJ1-5,ASSLVGQGNQPQH
TRBV19,TRBJ1-5,ASSISGQGLYQPQH
TRBV7-2,TRBJ2-7,ASSLTWDVTYEQY
TRBV5-1,TRBJ2-1,ASSLEAISYNEQF
TRBV27,TRBJ2-1,ASSSRTSWSSYNEQF
TRBV9,TRBJ1-1,ASSVLGGGNTEAF
TRBV5-4,TRBJ1-1,ASSFGQKTEAF